The 9 T cell receptor beta chains listed next were all sequenced from one sample in a study of beta chain features in type 1 diabetes. Expressed TCRB transcripts were sequenced, since all the RNA that had been isolated was reverse transcribed. Some clones are missing from TCRdb's copy, which holds only in-frame ones; the method was immunoSEQ multiplex PCR. Of 130,000 to 150,000 clones listed, approximately 9.2% are singletons. The specimen sequenced was central memory CD4+ T cells from blood. Every receptor here comes from a man younger than 35 in good health.

The chain is built from TRBV18 and TRBJ2-3, with 9 bases matching TRBD1. V lost 5 bases, J lost 2 bases, and 2 bases stayed unmatched. The CDR3 has 14 residues. Looked up from germline, CDR1 is KGHSH and CDR2 is LQKENI. The CDR3 DNA sequence: TGTGCCAGCTCATGGGACAGGGTCACAGATACGCAGTATTTT. Its translation: CASSWDRVTDTQYF.

This clone was counted a few times. The chain combines TRBV6-5 with TRBJ2-6; D not certain. The V end lost 2 bases, the J end lost 2 bases, and 7 bases lay between the germline ends. Germline values: CDR1 MNHEY, CDR2 SVGAGI. CDR3 length: 15 residues. The CDR3 DNA is TGTGCCAGCAGTTACGGGCGAACTGGGGCCAACGTCCTGACTTTC. Translation gives CASSYGRTGANVLTF.

A note on this clone: At the DNA level, this CDR3 is encoded by other sequences in the same sample as well. The V and J genes are TRBV29-1 and TRBJ1-2, with D perhaps matching TRBD1 (5 bases). V gave up 0 bases and J gave up 8 bases, with 10 bases separating them. The CDR3 loop spans 12 amino acids. Germline V gives CDR1 SQVTM, CDR2 ANQGSEA. CDR3 sequence (DNA): TGCAGCGTTGAAGATTCGGGGGGAGGCTACACCTTC. Its protein product is CSVEDSGGGYTF.

The chain recombines TRBV9 with TRBJ1-3; 7 bases agree with TRBD1. The junction had 6 bases not matched to a gene; V was cut back by 3 bases and J by 0 bases. The CDR3 is 16 residues long. From germline, CDR1 is SGDLS and CDR2 YYNGEE. Here the CDR3 DNA reads TGTGCCAGCAGCGAAAGGACAGGCCCCTCTGGAAACACCATATATTTT. This encodes CASSERTGPSGNTIYF.

V and J are TRBV25-1 and TRBJ2-3; 14 bases match TRBD2. This CDR3 spans 16 amino acids. Germline V gene sequence: CDR1 MGHDK, CDR2 SYGVNS. J was trimmed by 5 bases and V by 7 bases; bases with no gene match: 8. The CDR3 nucleotides are TGTGCCAGCAAGAAACCGGGACTAGCGGGGGAAGATACGCAGTATTTT. Protein: CASKKPGLAGEDTQYF.

The chain employs TRBV6-5 and TRBJ2-5; 12 nucleotides match TRBD2. V lost 2 bases to trimming and J lost 3 bases; unmatched junction nucleotides: 1. CDR3 length equals 15 residues. CDR1 is MNHEY and CDR2 is SVGAGI in the germline V gene. CDR3 sequence reads: CASSYASGGEETQYF. CDR3 DNA: TGTGCCAGCAGTTACGCTAGCGGGGGGGAAGAGACCCAGTACTTC.

This clone was counted many times. V gene TRBV11-2 combines with J gene TRBJ2-2; the match to TRBD2 covers 8 bases. CDR1 SGHAT and CDR2 FQNNGV come from the germline V gene. This CDR3 comprises 15 residues. J lost 5 bases, V lost 2 bases, and 4 bases had no gene match. CDR3 sequence: CASSLNSGVTGELFF. The DNA for the CDR3 is TGTGCCAGCAGCTTAAATAGCGGGGTTACCGGGGAGCTGTTTTTT.

In the case of this clone: This CDR3 is also generated by other DNA sequences in the sample. V is TRBV5-1 and J is TRBJ2-3; maybe TRBD2 (5 bases). The germline V gene has CDR1 SGHRS and CDR2 YFSETQ. This CDR3 has 14 residues. Trimming took off 2 bases at V and 0 bases at J, with 7 bases between the two ends. CDR3 coding DNA: TGCGCCAGCAGCTTAGGACTCAGCACAGATACGCAGTATTTT. Protein sequence: CASSLGLSTDTQYF. The entire variable domain, with the rest obtained from reference TRBV5-1 and TRBJ2-3, is as follows: KAGVTQTPRYLIKTRGQQVTLSCSPISGHRSVSWYQQTPGQGLQFLFEYFSETQRNKGNFPGRFSGRQFSNSRSEMNVSTLELGDSALYLCASSLGLSTDTQYFGPGTRLTVL.

The genes are TRBV11-2 and TRBJ2-3; 7 bases map to TRBD2. The trim removed 2 bases at V and 0 bases at J, leaving 5 bases unmatched. Germline CDR1 SGHAT, CDR2 FQNNGV. CDR3 length equals 16 residues. The CDR3 region is CASSLMASGSTDTQYF. CDR3 DNA: TGTGCCAGCAGCTTAATGGCTAGCGGAAGCACAGATACGCAGTATTTT.